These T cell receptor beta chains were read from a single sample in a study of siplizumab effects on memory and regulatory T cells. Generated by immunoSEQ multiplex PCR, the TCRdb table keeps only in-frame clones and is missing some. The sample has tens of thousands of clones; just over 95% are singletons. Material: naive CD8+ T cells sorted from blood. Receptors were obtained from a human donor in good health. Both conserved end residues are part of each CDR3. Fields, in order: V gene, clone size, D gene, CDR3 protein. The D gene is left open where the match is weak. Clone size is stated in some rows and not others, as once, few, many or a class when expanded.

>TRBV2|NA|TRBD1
CASTSYMGTGEEYGYTF
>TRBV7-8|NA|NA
CASNGGLTYEQYF
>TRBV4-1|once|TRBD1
CASSLDRVYEQYF
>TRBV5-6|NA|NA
CASSLGETYSYGYTF
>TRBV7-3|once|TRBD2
CASSPSGGGEQYF
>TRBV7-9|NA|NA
CASSRAEPYEQYF
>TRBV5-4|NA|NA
CASSLNLNTEAFF
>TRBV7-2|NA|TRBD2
CASSRLAGDFYEQYF
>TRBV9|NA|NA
CASSVAGYDEQFF
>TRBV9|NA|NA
CASSVSGGAQYF
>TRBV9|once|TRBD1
CASSPGQGRMNTEAFF
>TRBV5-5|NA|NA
CASSHRDPNTDTQYF
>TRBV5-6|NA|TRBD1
CASSPTGRIYEQYF
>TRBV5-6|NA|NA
CASSQRYLTDTQYF
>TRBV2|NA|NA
CASSEAHNLQETQYF
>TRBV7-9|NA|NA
CASSLGGLGGNQPQHF
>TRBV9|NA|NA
CASSGNEQFF
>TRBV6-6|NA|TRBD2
CASSLEPSGGAFF
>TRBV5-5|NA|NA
CASSLGPGGYNSPLHF
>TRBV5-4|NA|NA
CASSPGGLGMNTEAFF
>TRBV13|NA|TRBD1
CASSSWDSYNEQFF